The 26 T cell receptor beta chains below all came from one sample that was sequenced in a study of PD-1 blockade in classical Hodgkin lymphoma. This table comes from immunoSEQ multiplex PCR, and its TCRdb copy is limited to in-frame clones, with some not included. The sample records 30,000 or so clones, around 77% being singletons. The time point: cycle 4 day 1 (C4D1), after more than five weeks of nivolumab. Patients all relapsed after autologous stem cell transplantation, and there was variation in brentuximab vedotin exposure. Material: peripheral blood mononuclear cells (PBMCs), obtained before the fourth cycle of nivolumab. These receptors were taken from a human donor with classical Hodgkin lymphoma.

The CDR3 sequence: CATSNGGSTYEQYF. In DNA form, the CDR3 reads TGTGCCACCAGTAACGGAGGAAGCACCTACGAGCAGTACTTC. The rearrangement uses TRBV15 and TRBJ2-7; the D gene is possibly TRBD2 (5 bases). With 6 bases removed from V and 2 bases from J, the gap between germline ends came to 14 bases. Germline V gene lookup returns CDR1 LNHNV and CDR2 YYDKDF (reference sequence). This CDR3 region has 14 residues.

This rearrangement joins TRBV5-1 to TRBJ2-2, with 7 nucleotides matching TRBD2. The junction had 7 bases not matched to a gene; V was cut back by 2 bases and J by 0 bases. This CDR3 is 17 amino acids long. The V gene's germline CDR1 is SGHRS and CDR2 YFSETQ. In nucleotides, the CDR3 is TGCGCCAGCAGCTTAAGTGGCGCGGGAGCGAACACCGGGGAGCTGTTTTTT. Translation: CASSLSGAGANTGELFF.

V usage is TRBV19 and J usage is TRBJ2-2, with D unclear. The V gene lost 3 bases and the J gene lost 7 bases, with 12 bases spanning the gap. This CDR3 has 14 residues. Germline CDR1 LNHDA, CDR2 SQIVND (reference sequence). The CDR3 DNA sequence: TGTGCCAGTAGTATCTGGAATAACGGCGGGGAGCTGTTTTTT. It translates to CASSIWNNGGELFF.

The chain has TRBV19 and TRBJ1-1, with 8 bases identical to TRBD1. Germline CDR1 reads LNHDA; CDR2 reads SQIVND (reference sequence). V shed 4 bases, J shed 5 bases, and the junction held 24 bases outside the gene matches. The CDR3 loop spans 20 amino acids. Here the CDR3 DNA reads TGTGCCAGTAGTACACAGGGGGGCCTAGACCTATTGCCCGGGCGGACTGAAGCTTTCTTT. Translation gives CASSTQGGLDLLPGRTEAFF.

This chain uses TRBV2 with TRBJ1-3; D call uncertain. With 6 bases removed from V and 0 bases from J, the gap between germline ends came to 9 bases. Looked up from germline, CDR1 is SNHLY and CDR2 is FYNNEI. The CDR3 sequence is 14 residues long. CDR3: CASRDRTSGNTIYF. The CDR3 bases are TGTGCCAGCAGGGATCGGACCTCTGGAAACACCATATATTTT.

The genes are TRBV5-1 and TRBJ2-3; D not certain. CDR1 is SGHRS and CDR2 is YFSETQ in the germline V gene. Trimming removed 4 bases at V and 4 bases at J, with 10 bases between. The CDR3 extends over 13 amino acids. The CDR3, as DNA: TGCGCCAGCAGCACCGCCGGGTCAGATACGCAGTATTTT. Amino acids: CASSTAGSDTQYF.

The V and J genes are TRBV4-1 and TRBJ2-7, with a possible D match to TRBD2 (5 bases). Germline CDR1 reads MGHRA; CDR2 reads YSYEKL. CDR3 length: 15 amino acids. V was trimmed by 6 bases and J by 2 bases, leaving 17 bases between them. The CDR3 region has the DNA TGCGCCAGCAGTCGAGAGCCGGAGGCCCCCTACGAGCAGTACTTC. The encoded protein is CASSREPEAPYEQYF.

This clone was found a few times. The chain carries TRBV28 and TRBJ1-4; the D is unclear. This CDR3 has 15 amino acids. Trimming removed 5 bases from V and 4 bases from J, with 14 bases in between. Germline V lookup: CDR1 MDHEN, CDR2 SYDVKM. The CDR3 region is CASSQSPSFNEKLFF. The CDR3 DNA sequence: TGTGCCAGCAGTCAGTCGCCGAGCTTTAATGAAAAACTGTTTTTT. The variable domain in full, completed from reference TRBV28 and TRBJ1-4, reads DVKVTQSSRYLVKRTGEKVFLECVQDMDHENMFWYRQDPGLGLRLIYFSYDVKMKEKGDIPEGYSVSREKKERFSLILESASTNQTSMYLCASSQSPSFNEKLFFGSGTQLSVL.

The chain couples TRBV10-3 to TRBJ1-1; TRBD1 might be the D (6 bases). Trimming removed 6 bases at V and 6 bases at J, with 11 bases between. The CDR3 is 12 amino acids. Germline V lookup: CDR1 ENHRY, CDR2 SYGVKD. CDR3 bases: TGTGCCATCAGGGAACGACAGGCTGAAGCTTTCTTT. Protein: CAIRERQAEAFF.

The chain joins TRBV28 to TRBJ1-6, with D possibly TRBD1 on 6 matching bases. CDR3 length equals 14 residues. V gave up 4 bases and J gave up 8 bases, with 12 bases separating them. CDR1 is MDHEN and CDR2 is SYDVKM in the germline V gene. CDR3 bases: TGTGCCAGCAGTTCCACAGGGAACCATTCACCCCTCCACTTT. This sequence encodes CASSSTGNHSPLHF.

The chain uses TRBV7-2 and TRBJ2-7; 10 bases align to TRBD2. CDR3 length: 14 amino acids. The germline CDR1 and CDR2 sequences are SGHTA and FQGNSA. V shed 5 bases, J shed 7 bases, and the junction held 8 bases outside the gene matches. In DNA, the CDR3 is TGTGCCAGCAGCGCAGGACTAGCGGCTTGGGAGCAGTACTTC. Protein sequence: CASSAGLAAWEQYF.

The chain recombines TRBV4-1 with TRBJ1-2, with a weak D call TRBD1 (6 bases). The germline CDR1 and CDR2 sequences are MGHRA and YSYEKL. V lost 4 bases and J 4 bases, leaving 10 bases between the germline ends. This CDR3 has 13 amino acids. The CDR3 sequence is CASSPGESYGYTF. The CDR3 DNA reads as TGCGCCAGCAGCCCAGGGGAAAGCTATGGCTACACCTTC.

Only a few counts were recorded for this clone. The gene calls are TRBV13 and TRBJ2-1, with D possibly matching TRBD2 (6 bases). Germline CDR1 is PRHDT and CDR2 is FYEKMQ (reference sequence). Trimming removed 4 bases from V and 12 bases from J, with 16 bases in between. The CDR3 is 13 amino acids. CDR3 loop: CASSSPLEGPQFF. CDR3 in DNA: TGTGCCAGCAGCTCCCCCCTGGAGGGGCCGCAGTTCTTC.

The chain employs TRBV7-8 and TRBJ2-2; D perhaps matches TRBD1 (7 bases). Per germline, CDR1 SGHVS and CDR2 FQNEAQ. The CDR3 runs to 14 residues. V lost 2 bases and J lost 6, with 10 bases in between. The CDR3 sequence: CASSLFRGAGELFF. The DNA of the CDR3 is TGTGCCAGCAGCTTATTCAGGGGGGCCGGGGAGCTGTTTTTT.

The chain joins TRBV19 to TRBJ2-2; TRBD1 matches at 8 bases. The CDR3 sequence is 14 residues long. V gave up 9 bases and J gave up 1 base; unmatched junction bases: 4. The germline gives CDR1 LNHDA, CDR2 SQIVND (reference sequence). CDR3 sequence reads: CASTRGLNTGELFF. CDR3 nucleotides: TGTGCCAGCACCAGGGGGCTGAACACCGGGGAGCTGTTTTTT.

The rearrangement joins TRBV5-4 to TRBJ2-1, with 8 bases that match TRBD2. Unmatched junction bases numbered 9, after V lost 4 bases and J lost 3 bases. Germline loops: CDR1 SGHNT, CDR2 YYREEE (reference sequence). The CDR3 has 16 residues. The CDR3 sequence is CASSRRLAGFYNEQFF. In nucleotides, the CDR3 is TGTGCCAGCAGCCGACGATTAGCGGGATTCTACAATGAGCAGTTCTTC.

The rearrangement links TRBV5-1 to TRBJ2-5; 14 bases agree with TRBD2. V lost 5 bases, J lost 5 bases, and 5 bases stayed unmatched. The CDR3 consists of 15 residues. Germline CDR1 is SGHRS and CDR2 is YFSETQ. In DNA, the CDR3 is TGCGCCAGCAGGGCCGGGACTAGCGGGAGCGAGACCCAGTACTTC. Protein product: CASRAGTSGSETQYF.

V and J are TRBV5-1 and TRBJ2-3; TRBD2 agrees at 10 bases. CDR3 size: 17 residues. V shed 4 bases and J 5 bases; nucleotides not matched to a gene: 13. Germline V gene data show CDR1 as SGHRS and CDR2 as YFSETQ. CDR3 nucleotides: TGCGCCAGCAGCCCCGCCGTACTAGCGGGACAAAAAGATACGCAGTATTTT. Its translation is CASSPAVLAGQKDTQYF.

The V and J genes are TRBV11-2 and TRBJ1-3; 7 bases are shared with TRBD1. Trimming cost V 6 bases and J 4 bases; bases outside gene matches: 6. This CDR3 comprises 14 residues. Per germline, CDR1 SGHAT and CDR2 FQNNGV. This CDR3 is CASSLQGFGNTIYF. In nucleotides, the CDR3 is TGTGCCAGCAGTCTACAGGGGTTCGGAAACACCATATATTTT.

The chain employs TRBV7-9 and TRBJ2-7, with 7 bases that match TRBD1. The CDR3 sequence is 13 residues long. Unmatched junction bases numbered 6, after V lost 4 bases and J lost 6 bases. Germline CDR1 is SEHNR and CDR2 is FQNEAQ (reference sequence). For the CDR3, the DNA is TGTGCCAGCAGCTCGACACAGGGGACCGAGCAGTACTTC. As protein: CASSSTQGTEQYF.

In this sample, this clone turned up once. The V call is TRBV10-2, the J call TRBJ1-1; 10 bases map to TRBD1. V lost 8 bases and J lost 1; bases outside the gene matches: 4. CDR3 length: 14 amino acids. The germline V gene has CDR1 WSHSY and CDR2 SAAADI. The CDR3 nucleotides are TGCGCCAGCGGGGACAGGGGCTCGAACACTGAAGCTTTCTTT. Translated, it gives CASGDRGSNTEAFF.

The chain combines TRBV29-1 with TRBJ1-1; TRBD1 is a possible D gene (5 bases). Trimming removed 1 base at V and 4 bases at J, with 13 bases between. Looked up from germline, CDR1 is SQVTM and CDR2 is ANQGSEA. The CDR3 spans 14 residues. In DNA form, the CDR3 reads TGCAGCGTTGAAGGGAGAGGGGTGGGCACTGAAGCTTTCTTT. This gives the protein CSVEGRGVGTEAFF.

V is TRBV19 and J is TRBJ1-2; maybe TRBD1 (6 bases). The CDR3 spans 14 residues. In germline, CDR1 is LNHDA, CDR2 SQIVND (reference sequence). Between the trimmed V and J ends, which lost 2 bases and 2 bases, there was a span of 9 bases. The CDR3 loop is CASSIQGSNYGYTF. The CDR3 DNA reads as TGTGCCAGTAGTATACAGGGGAGCAACTATGGCTACACCTTC.

This clone was observed a few times. J is TRBJ2-5 and V is TRBV13; the D call may be TRBD1 or TRBD2 (5 bases each). Germline V gives CDR1 PRHDT, CDR2 FYEKMQ (reference sequence). There are 14 residues in the CDR3. The ends were cut back, 3 bases at V and 2 bases at J, with 10 bases in the middle. In nucleotides, the CDR3 is TGTGCCAGCAGCTTTGGGGACGTACAAGAGACCCAGTACTTC. This encodes CASSFGDVQETQYF.

This clone was counted a few times. The chain uses TRBV5-1 and TRBJ1-2, with 7 bases matching TRBD1. This CDR3 has 13 amino acids. Germline lookup yields CDR1 SGHRS and CDR2 YFSETQ. With V trimmed by 5 bases and J by 2 bases, 3 bases remained unmatched. The CDR3 is CASRSGQNYGYTF. Written as DNA, the CDR3 is TGCGCCAGCAGGTCGGGACAGAACTATGGCTACACCTTC.

The chain is built from TRBV18 and TRBJ2-7; 7 bases fit TRBD2. The CDR3 loop spans 15 amino acids. The J segment lost 0 bases and the V segment lost 5 bases, leaving 7 bases of the junction unmatched. CDR1 is KGHSH, CDR2 LQKENI, per germline. The CDR3 region is CASSTSAPSSYEQYF. CDR3 nucleotide sequence: TGTGCCAGCTCAACTAGCGCGCCGAGCTCCTACGAGCAGTACTTC.